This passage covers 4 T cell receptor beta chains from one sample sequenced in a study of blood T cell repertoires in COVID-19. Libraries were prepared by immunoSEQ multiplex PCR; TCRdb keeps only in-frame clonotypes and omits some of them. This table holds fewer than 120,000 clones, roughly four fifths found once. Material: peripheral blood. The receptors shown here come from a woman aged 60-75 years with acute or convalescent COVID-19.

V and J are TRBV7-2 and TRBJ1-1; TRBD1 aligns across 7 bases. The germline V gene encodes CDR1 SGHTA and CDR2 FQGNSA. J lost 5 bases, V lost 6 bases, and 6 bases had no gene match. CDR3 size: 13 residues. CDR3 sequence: CASRRDSGTEAFF. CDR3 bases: TGTGCCAGCAGGCGGGACAGTGGAACTGAAGCTTTCTTT.

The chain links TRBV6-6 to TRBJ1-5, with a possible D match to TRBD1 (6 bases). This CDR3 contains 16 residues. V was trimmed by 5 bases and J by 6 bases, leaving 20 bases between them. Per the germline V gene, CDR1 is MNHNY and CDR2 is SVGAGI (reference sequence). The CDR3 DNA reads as TGTGCCAGCAGTCCCCATCGGGCCGGCAGGGGTCAGCCCCAGCATTTT. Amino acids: CASSPHRAGRGQPQHF.

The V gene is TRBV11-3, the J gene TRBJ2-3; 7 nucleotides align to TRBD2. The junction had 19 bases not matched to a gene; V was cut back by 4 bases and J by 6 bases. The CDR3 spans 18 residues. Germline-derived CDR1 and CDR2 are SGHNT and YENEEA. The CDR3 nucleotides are TGTGCCAGCAGCTGGGGGAACCGGAGCGGGGACCCTGGGGATACGCAGTATTTT. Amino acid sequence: CASSWGNRSGDPGDTQYF.

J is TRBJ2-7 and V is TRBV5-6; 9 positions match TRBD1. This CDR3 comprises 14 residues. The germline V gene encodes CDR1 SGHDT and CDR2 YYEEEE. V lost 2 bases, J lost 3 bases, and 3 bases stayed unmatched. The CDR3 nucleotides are TGTGCCAGCAGCTTTTGGGACAGGGACTACGAGCAGTACTTC. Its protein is CASSFWDRDYEQYF. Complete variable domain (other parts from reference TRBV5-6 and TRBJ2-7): DAGVTQSPTHLIKTRGQQVTLRCSPKSGHDTVSWYQQALGQGPQFIFQYYEEEERQRGNFPDRFSGHQFPNYSSELNVNALLLGDSALYLCASSFWDRDYEQYFGPGTRLTVT.